One and the same sample provided the 27 T cell receptor beta chains below, sequenced in a study of CD8 T cells in ankylosing spondylitis. MiXCR, run by TCRdb on the 5' RACE reads, gives a single entry per CDR3 protein. The table shows some 340,000 distinct CDR3 sequences, with roughly 15% occurring only once. Input material: blood, either unsorted or a sorted T cell fraction (not recorded which). The receptor set was obtained from a male donor with ankylosing spondylitis or in good health (not recorded which).

This clonotype turned up a few times. The chain recombines TRBV12-3 or TRBV12-4 with TRBJ2-7; D might be TRBD2 (7 bases). The CDR3 covers 15 residues. Trimming left V 5 bases short and J 3 bases short, with 17 bases between. This chain's CDR3 is CASSLGGANRYEQYF. In DNA, the CDR3 is TGTGCCAGCAGTCTTGGGGGGGCTAATCGCTACGAGCAGTACTTC.

V and J are TRBV6-1 and TRBJ2-1; 8 bases are a match to TRBD2. CDR1 MNHNS and CDR2 SASEGT come from the germline V gene. The CDR3 has 13 amino acids. Trimming removed 7 bases from V and 8 bases from J; junction bases left unmatched: 7. Here the CDR3 reads CASIGTRTDEQFF. In DNA, the CDR3 is TGTGCCAGCATTGGGACTAGAACTGATGAGCAGTTCTTC.

V usage is TRBV12-3 or TRBV12-4 and J usage is TRBJ2-1, with 7 bases identical to TRBD1. This CDR3 has 17 residues. J lost 9 bases, V lost 6 bases, and 20 bases had no gene match. The CDR3 bases are TGTGCCAGCAGACCATACCCGACAGGGTACGGCTTTGGTGAGCAGTTCTTC. It translates to CASRPYPTGYGFGEQFF.

CDR3 residues: CATSDAGTGASGELFF. As DNA, the CDR3 is TGTGCCACCAGTGATGCCGGGACAGGGGCATCCGGGGAGCTGTTTTTT. The rearrangement joins TRBV24-1 to TRBJ2-2; 10 positions match TRBD1. Unmatched junction bases numbered 6, after V lost 3 bases and J lost 6 bases. CDR1 is KGHDR and CDR2 is SFDVKD in the germline V gene. This CDR3 region has 16 residues.

This rearrangement joins TRBV7-2 to TRBJ1-1, with D possibly being TRBD1 (5 bases). CDR1 and CDR2 (germline): SGHTA, FQGNSA. The V end lost 1 base, the J end lost 3 bases, and 12 bases lay between the germline ends. The CDR3 is 15 amino acids. The CDR3 reads CASSLDVGRYTEAFF. The CDR3 DNA is TGTGCCAGCAGCTTAGATGTGGGGCGGTACACTGAAGCTTTCTTT.

The chain joins TRBV20-1 to TRBJ2-5, with TRBD2 matching 9 bases. The CDR3 sequence is 17 residues long. Germline trimming cut 3 bases from V and 10 bases from J; bases unmatched to any gene: 21. Germline V gene sequence: CDR1 DFQATT, CDR2 SNEGSKA (reference sequence). Written as DNA, the CDR3 is TGCAGTGCTAGGGGCGGCGGAGTCATCGGGACTAGCCCGGTCCAGTACTTC. Protein: CSARGGGVIGTSPVQYF.

This clonotype was recorded many times. The CDR3 nucleotides are TGTGCCAGCAGTGAAGAGTCGCTCCTGAACACCGGGGAGCTGTTTTTT. It yields the protein CASSEESLLNTGELFF. The J gene is TRBJ2-2, the V gene TRBV2, with unresolved D. Germline V gene data show CDR1 as SNHLY and CDR2 as FYNNEI. Deletions cut 1 base from V and 1 base from J, with 10 bases between. The CDR3 spans 16 residues.

This clonotype has only a few counts. The gene calls are TRBV19 and TRBJ2-7; the match to TRBD1 covers 10 bases. Germline V CDR1 and CDR2: LNHDA, SQIVND (reference sequence). The CDR3 extends over 15 amino acids. Trimming took 6 bases from V and 4 from J; bases not matched to a gene: 9. CDR3 amino acids: CASSPRGDRGYEQYF. The CDR3 DNA follows: TGTGCCAGTAGCCCCCGGGGGGACAGGGGATACGAGCAGTACTTC.

This clonotype has just a few counts. This sequence joins TRBV20-1 and TRBJ1-1; a possible D gene is TRBD1 (5 bases). V lost 1 base, J lost 0 bases, and 9 bases lay in between. The CDR3 has 14 amino acids. Germline CDR1 and CDR2: DFQATT and SNEGSKA (reference sequence). The DNA of the CDR3 is TGCAGTGCTAGAGTGGCAGGGCTGAACACTGAAGCTTTCTTT. Its translation: CSARVAGLNTEAFF.

This clonotype was seen more than once but under ten times. The rearrangement joins TRBV6-5 to TRBJ2-3, with TRBD2 matching 7 bases. CDR3 length: 16 amino acids. V was pared by 2 bases and J by 0 bases, with 5 bases of the junction left unmatched. CDR1 and CDR2 from the germline V gene are MNHEY and SVGAGI. CDR3 in amino acids: CASSYGRGTSTDTQYF. In nucleotides, the CDR3 is TGTGCCAGCAGTTACGGGCGGGGGACTAGCACAGATACGCAGTATTTT.

This rearrangement joins TRBV7-8 to TRBJ2-3; no clear D gene. Per germline, CDR1 SGHVS and CDR2 FQNEAQ. The CDR3 loop spans 14 amino acids. V lost 5 bases, J lost 4 bases, and 13 bases lay in between. The CDR3 is CASSVGPAADTQYF. Here the CDR3 DNA reads TGTGCCAGCAGCGTCGGGCCGGCGGCAGATACGCAGTATTTT.

There are a few counts of this clonotype. The gene calls are TRBV29-1 and TRBJ1-4, with no clear D. The CDR3 is 13 amino acids. V lost 7 bases and J 2 bases, leaving 11 bases between the germline ends. Germline V gives CDR1 SQVTM, CDR2 ANQGSEA. The CDR3 loop is CSANGDTNEKLFF. DNA of the CDR3: TGCAGCGCTAATGGAGACACTAATGAAAAACTGTTTTTT.

V gene TRBV5-1 combines with J gene TRBJ2-4; D may match TRBD1 or TRBD2 (5 bases each). The V and J ends lost 0 bases and 6 bases respectively, with 10 bases between them. The CDR3 spans 14 residues. Germline V gives CDR1 SGHRS, CDR2 YFSETQ. Written as DNA, the CDR3 is TGCGCCAGCAGCTTGGGGTCCGGGACAAACATTCAGTACTTC. Encoded protein: CASSLGSGTNIQYF.

There are a few counts of this clonotype. CDR3 amino acids: CATSIGPSGSSNEQFF. The CDR3 DNA is TGTGCCACCAGCATCGGTCCTAGCGGGAGCTCCAATGAGCAGTTCTTC. V usage is TRBV15 and J usage is TRBJ2-1, with 10 bases aligning to TRBD2. The CDR3 length is 16 residues. With V trimmed by 4 bases and J by 6 bases, 9 bases remained unmatched. CDR1 LNHNV and CDR2 YYDKDF come from the germline V gene (reference sequence).

V usage is TRBV4-1 and J usage is TRBJ2-5, with TRBD1 identical over 8 bases. The V segment lost 7 bases and the J segment 5 bases; nucleotides outside the gene matches: 12. Germline lookup yields CDR1 MGHRA and CDR2 YSYEKL. This CDR3 comprises 15 residues. DNA for the CDR3: TGCGCCAGCACCCTTGGTATGACAGGGGCGGAGACCCAGTACTTC. Protein sequence: CASTLGMTGAETQYF.

The rearrangement uses TRBV10-3 and TRBJ2-7; 11 nucleotides match TRBD2. Trimming cost V 4 bases and J 9 bases; bases outside gene matches: 11. Per germline, CDR1 ENHRY and CDR2 SYGVKD. This CDR3 contains 15 residues. The CDR3 sequence is CAISGTGTSGPRQYF. The CDR3 DNA follows: TGTGCCATCAGTGGAACCGGGACTAGCGGACCCCGGCAGTACTTC.

The chain uses TRBV12-5 and TRBJ1-5; D possibly corresponds to TRBD1 (6 bases). CDR3 length: 16 amino acids. Germline values: CDR1 LGHNT, CDR2 FRNRAP. With 2 bases removed from V and 4 bases from J, the gap between germline ends came to 15 bases. The CDR3 DNA sequence: TGTGCTAGTGGTTTGTGGGGTGGACAGCCGAATCAGCCCCAGCATTTT. Amino acids: CASGLWGGQPNQPQHF.

The rearrangement joins TRBV20-1 to TRBJ2-4; D is uncertain. In germline, CDR1 is DFQATT, CDR2 SNEGSKA (reference sequence). Trimming removed 6 bases at V and 1 base at J, with 13 bases between. The CDR3 runs 14 residues. The chain's CDR3 is CSANLDPAKNIQYF. The CDR3 DNA is TGCAGTGCGAACCTAGACCCCGCCAAAAACATTCAGTACTTC.

This clonotype was seen a few times. CDR3 DNA sequence: TGTGCCAGCAGGGACGTCAGCGGGATCTCCTACGAGCAGTACTTC. It specifies CASRDVSGISYEQYF. V is TRBV2 and J is TRBJ2-7, with 7 bases fitting TRBD2. Per germline, CDR1 SNHLY and CDR2 FYNNEI. Trimming removed 6 bases from V and 0 bases from J; junction bases left unmatched: 8. There are 15 residues in the CDR3.

The CDR3 sequence: CASNEDGDGGTIYF. The CDR3 DNA follows: TGTGCCAGCAATGAGGATGGGGACGGGGGAACCATATATTTT. V usage is TRBV2 and J usage is TRBJ1-3, with a weak D call TRBD1 (5 bases). The CDR3 loop spans 14 amino acids. V lost 7 bases to trimming and J lost 10 bases, with 20 bases between them. CDR1 is SNHLY, CDR2 FYNNEI, per germline.

A few counts support this clonotype. This sequence joins TRBV12-3 or TRBV12-4 and TRBJ2-3, with 15 bases matching TRBD2. The V and J ends lost 7 bases and 4 bases, in that order; junction bases with no gene match: 9. This CDR3 is built from 17 residues. The CDR3 here is CASTLGLAGGRADTQYF. In DNA form, the CDR3 reads TGTGCCAGCACCCTCGGACTAGCGGGGGGGAGGGCAGATACGCAGTATTTT.

The chain employs TRBV11-2 and TRBJ2-7, with 7 bases identical to TRBD1. CDR1 SGHAT and CDR2 FQNNGV come from the germline V gene. J lost 3 bases, V lost 2 bases, and 4 bases had no gene match. The CDR3 contains 14 residues. The CDR3 DNA follows: TGTGCCAGCAGCTTAAGTCGGACAGGCTACGAGCAGTACTTC. It codes for CASSLSRTGYEQYF. Combining the CDR3 with reference TRBV11-2 and TRBJ2-7 gives the whole variable domain EAGVAQSPRYKIIEKRQSVAFWCNPISGHATLYWYQQILGQGPKLLIQFQNNGVVDDSQLPKDRFSAERLKGVDSTLKIQPAKLEDSAVYLCASSLSRTGYEQYFGPGTRLTVT.

This clonotype was seen a few times. The CDR3 loop reads CASSFSGGKDTQYF. DNA of the CDR3: TGCGCCAGCAGCTTCTCTGGAGGAAAAGATACGCAGTATTTT. This chain joins TRBV5-1 and TRBJ2-3; maybe TRBD2 (5 bases). Trimming shortened V by 2 bases and J by 5 bases, and 12 bases separated the two germline ends. Germline values: CDR1 SGHRS, CDR2 YFSETQ. This CDR3 contains 14 residues.

This chain joins TRBV20-1 and TRBJ2-7; 13 nucleotides match TRBD2. V was pared by 2 bases and J by 5 bases, with 3 bases of the junction left unmatched. CDR3 size: 14 residues. CDR1 DFQATT and CDR2 SNEGSKA come from the germline V gene (reference sequence). CDR3 sequence reads: CSARSGLAGNEQYF. The CDR3 DNA follows: TGCAGTGCTAGATCGGGACTAGCGGGAAACGAGCAGTACTTC.

This clonotype occurred a few times. The chain couples TRBV12-3 or TRBV12-4 to TRBJ2-2; D ambiguous. The CDR3 contains 12 residues. V dropped 5 bases and J dropped 7 bases, with 8 bases sitting between them. The CDR3 DNA is TGTGCCAGCAGTCCCCCCTTCGGGGAGCTGTTTTTT. It specifies CASSPPFGELFF.

V gene TRBV6-2 or TRBV6-3 combines with J gene TRBJ2-3; perhaps TRBD2 as D (7 bases). From germline, CDR1 is MNHEY and CDR2 SVGEGT. The CDR3 length is 14 residues. V was trimmed by 5 bases and J by 6 bases, leaving 15 bases between them. CDR3 sequence: CASSPAGAKDTQYF. In DNA, the CDR3 is TGTGCCAGCAGTCCGGCGGGGGCCAAGGATACGCAGTATTTT.

The J gene is TRBJ2-1, the V gene TRBV6-5, with D perhaps matching TRBD2 (6 bases). The germline CDR1 and CDR2 sequences are MNHEY and SVGAGI. The CDR3 is 15 amino acids. The V end was cut by 2 bases, the J end by 3 bases, with 11 bases between. Here the CDR3 reads CASSYSGPNYNEQFF. The CDR3 DNA reads as TGTGCCAGCAGTTACAGCGGGCCTAACTACAATGAGCAGTTCTTC.